The 14 T cell receptor beta chains reported below all come from one sample, sequenced in a study of blood T cells in healthy people across ages. Primers used in a second PCR of about 6 to 11 cycles were a sample-barcoded 5' primer and a J-beta primer mix. Using its own MiXCR run on the 5' RACE reads, TCRdb lists one record per CDR3 protein. Seen here are 800,000 or so distinct CDR3 sequences, around 68% observed once, and the top ten hold around 30%. Material: blood. The source is a man aged 30 to 39 in good health.

The chain has TRBV29-1 and TRBJ1-4; D is uncertain. Germline loops: CDR1 SQVTM, CDR2 ANQGSEA. Trimming shortened V by 5 bases and J by 4 bases, and 14 bases separated the two germline ends. The CDR3 runs 14 residues. The CDR3 sequence is CSVSTYRDNEKLFF. CDR3 sequence (DNA): TGCAGCGTTTCGACTTACAGAGATAATGAAAAACTGTTTTTT.

This clonotype has just one count. The gene calls are TRBV6-1 and TRBJ2-2; D uncertain. Germline V lookup: CDR1 MNHNS, CDR2 SASEGT. Trimming cost V 7 bases and J 4 bases, with 10 bases left between them. The CDR3 runs to 13 residues. In nucleotides, the CDR3 is TGTGCCAGCACCCCCGAGCTCACCGGGGAGCTGTTTTTT. This sequence encodes CASTPELTGELFF.

V gene TRBV3-1 combines with J gene TRBJ1-5; D not resolved. Germline values: CDR1 LGHDT, CDR2 YNNKEL (reference sequence). Trimming removed 0 bases from V and 8 bases from J, with 8 bases in between. The CDR3 contains 13 residues. As DNA, the CDR3 is TGTGCCAGCAGCCAAGACCTCCTAAAGCCCCAGCATTTT. It translates to CASSQDLLKPQHF. Full variable domain (remainder filled in from reference TRBV3-1 and TRBJ1-5): DTAVSQTPKYLVTQMGNDKSIKCEQNLGHDTMYWYKQDSKKFLKIMFSYNNKELIINETVPNRFSPKSPDKAHLNLHINSLELGDSAVYFCASSQDLLKPQHFGDGTRLSIL.

As for this clonotype: Being one base from a much bigger clone, this may be a read error. The CDR3 DNA follows: TGTGCCAGCAGCTTAGGTCTAAACACAGGTACGCAGTATTTT. Amino acids: CASSLGLNTGTQYF. The rearrangement links TRBV13 to TRBJ2-3; D is perhaps TRBD1 (5 bases). Germline CDR1 PRHDT, CDR2 FYEKMQ (reference sequence). The CDR3 extends over 14 amino acids.

In this sample, this clonotype turned up many times. The V call is TRBV20-1, the J call TRBJ2-7; TRBD2 might be the D (5 bases). The ends were cut back, 0 bases at V and 6 bases at J, with 12 bases in the middle. Germline-derived CDR1 and CDR2 are DFQATT and SNEGSKA (reference sequence). CDR3 size: 13 residues. This chain's CDR3 is CSARDPAGPEQYF. The CDR3 DNA is TGCAGTGCTAGAGACCCGGCGGGTCCCGAGCAGTACTTC.

The CDR3 coding sequence is TGTGCCAGCAGCGCCTTGACAGGGGTCACTGAAGCTTTCTTT. It is translated as CASSALTGVTEAFF. The chain carries TRBV7-2 and TRBJ1-1; 8 nucleotides line up with TRBD1. Per the germline V gene, CDR1 is SGHTA and CDR2 is FQGNSA. The CDR3 has 14 amino acids. Trimming cost V 5 bases and J 4 bases; bases outside gene matches: 6.

J is TRBJ1-2 and V is TRBV24-1; 9 positions agree with TRBD1. CDR1 KGHDR and CDR2 SFDVKD come from the germline V gene. The trim removed 1 base at V and 7 bases at J, leaving 6 bases unmatched. This CDR3 comprises 15 residues. As DNA, the CDR3 is TGTGCCACCAGTGATTTACACGGACAGGGGTCTGGCTACACCTTC. Translating gives CATSDLHGQGSGYTF.

V usage is TRBV5-6 and J usage is TRBJ1-6, with D unresolved. This CDR3 is 12 amino acids long. Trimming removed 8 bases from V and 9 bases from J, with 12 bases in between. Germline V gene sequence: CDR1 SGHDT, CDR2 YYEEEE. CDR3 residues: CASRSGSSPLHF. As DNA, the CDR3 is TGTGCCAGTCGATCGGGATCTTCACCCCTCCACTTT.

CDR3 region: CASRGTGTGGPKQYF. The CDR3 nucleotides read TGTGCCAGCAGAGGGACCGGGACAGGGGGTCCAAAGCAGTACTTC. J is TRBJ2-7 and V is TRBV12-3 or TRBV12-4, with 11 bases lining up with TRBD1. After removal of 6 bases from V and 8 bases from J, the junction contained 12 bases not matched to a gene. The CDR3 length is 15 residues.

CDR3 sequence: CAGLGAGTEAFF. DNA of the CDR3: TGTGCCGGTTTGGGGGCCGGGACTGAAGCTTTCTTT. The chain joins TRBV6-6 to TRBJ1-1, with D possibly being TRBD1 (6 bases). The CDR3 is 12 amino acids. The germline CDR1 and CDR2 sequences are MNHNY and SVGAGI (reference sequence). V was trimmed by 11 bases and J by 5 bases, leaving 15 bases between them.

This chain joins TRBV2 and TRBJ1-5; TRBD1 agrees at 7 bases. The CDR3 loop spans 15 amino acids. CDR1 and CDR2 (germline): SNHLY, FYNNEI. After removal of 10 bases from V and 0 bases from J, the junction contained 9 bases not matched to a gene. In DNA form, the CDR3 reads TGTGCCACCAGGGACAGTCTATATAGCAATCAGCCCCAGCATTTT. It encodes CATRDSLYSNQPQHF.

A single count supports this clonotype. V gene TRBV20-1 combines with J gene TRBJ1-6, with 9 bases matching TRBD1. Trimming took 1 base from V and 10 from J; bases not matched to a gene: 5. Germline CDR1 and CDR2: DFQATT and SNEGSKA (reference sequence). This CDR3 is 14 amino acids long. The CDR3 loop is CSARVGDRDSPLHF. Written as DNA, the CDR3 is TGCAGTGCTAGAGTCGGGGACAGGGACTCACCCCTCCACTTT.

V usage is TRBV20-1 and J usage is TRBJ2-7; 9 nucleotides align to TRBD2. J was trimmed by 7 bases and V by 5 bases; bases with no gene match: 6. The CDR3 runs to 12 residues. Germline V gene lookup returns CDR1 DFQATT and CDR2 SNEGSKA (reference sequence). CDR3 bases: TGCAGTGCTGGGGGCGGGGGGGGAGAGCAGTACTTC. It specifies CSAGGGGGEQYF.

The chain has TRBV6-1 and TRBJ1-5; D gene unclear. V was clipped by 2 bases and J by 3 bases, with 11 bases between them. CDR1 is MNHNS, CDR2 SASEGT, per germline. The CDR3 is made up of 15 amino acids. The chain's CDR3 is CASSEPAGDNQPQHF. For the CDR3, the DNA is TGTGCCAGCAGTGAACCCGCGGGCGACAATCAGCCCCAGCATTTT.